Listed below are T cell receptor beta chains from one sample, sequenced in a study of cytomegalovirus exposure and HLA in healthy donors. Produced via immunoSEQ multiplex PCR; TCRdb's table is partial and in-frame only. The sample comprises some 140,000 clones, roughly 73% of which are singletons, and over 1% rests with the top ten. Specimen: PBMCs. The source is a woman aged 40 to 50 in good health and CMV-seronegative. CDR3s include the opening cysteine and the closing phenylalanine or tryptophan. D genes are given only for firm matches. Clone size is stated in some rows and not others, as once, few, many or a class when expanded.

j_call d_call clone_size v_call cdr3_nt cdr3_aa
TRBJ1-2 TRBD1 NA TRBV11-2 TGTGCCAGCAGCTTGTTTCCGGGACAGGGAGGCTTACGTGGCTACACCTTC CASSLFPGQGGLRGYTF
TRBJ2-2 TRBD1 NA TRBV27 TGTGCCACCTCCCAGGAACTCGGGACAGGGAAGCTGTTTTTT CATSQELGTGKLFF
TRBJ2-4 NA NA TRBV27 TGTGCCAGCAGTATATACCAGGCGGGTAACATTCAGTACTTC CASSIYQAGNIQYF
TRBJ1-1 NA NA TRBV29-1 TGCAGCGCAAGACACCTGAACACTGAAGCTTTCTTT CSARHLNTEAFF
TRBJ1-1 NA few TRBV4-3 TGCGCCAGCAGCCAGCACGGATCGGGAGTTCGGGCTTTCTTT CASSQHGSGVRAFF
TRBJ1-5 NA NA TRBV5-5 TGTGCCAGCAGCCCATGGTCGACAGTCGCAGGGCCGAATCAGCCCCAGCATTTT CASSPWSTVAGPNQPQHF
TRBJ2-5 TRBD2 NA TRBV5-4 TGTGCCAGCAGCTTGGGAGGGACTAGCCTAGGGGAGACCCAGTACTTC CASSLGGTSLGETQYF
TRBJ2-1 TRBD2 once TRBV29-1 TGCAGCACCCTAGCGGAGTACAATGAGCAGTTCTTC CSTLAEYNEQFF
TRBJ2-5 NA NA TRBV29-1 TGCAGCGTTGTTCAGGGAACGGAGACCCAGTACTTC CSVVQGTETQYF
TRBJ1-3 NA NA TRBV6-6 TGTGCCAGCAGTCCTGAGGTGGTCCTCTCTGGAAACACCATATATTTT CASSPEVVLSGNTIYF
TRBJ1-6 TRBD1 NA TRBV2 TGTGCCAGCAGTGAAGCGCGGAGACAGGGGAATAATTCACCCCTCCACTTT CASSEARRQGNNSPLHF
TRBJ1-2 TRBD1 NA TRBV6-4 TGTGCCAGCAGTGACGCCAGGGGGGACTATGGCTACACCTTC CASSDARGDYGYTF
TRBJ1-2 NA NA TRBV7-9 TGTGCCAGCAGCTATACTTCAATAAGCTACACCTTC CASSYTSISYTF
TRBJ2-5 TRBD2 once TRBV6-5 TGTGCCAGCAGTCGTAGCGGGGGGCCTCAAGAGACCCAGTACTTC CASSRSGGPQETQYF
TRBJ1-1 NA NA TRBV6-5 TGTGCCAGCAGTTACCTCCCGGGTGGCACTGAAGCTTTCTTT CASSYLPGGTEAFF
TRBJ2-1 TRBD1 NA TRBV6-5 TGTGCCAGCTCCGGGGCGTTGACAGGGGGTTATTTCTTC CASSGALTGGYFF
TRBJ2-5 TRBD2 NA TRBV15 TGTGCCACCAGCTGGACTAGCGGAGAGACCCAGTACTTC CATSWTSGETQYF
TRBJ1-5 TRBD1 NA TRBV7-9 TGTGCCAGCAGCCCTACAGGGGAGCCCCAGCATTTT CASSPTGEPQHF
TRBJ2-1 NA NA TRBV5-4 TGTGCCAGCAGCCCCCAGCGGTTGGTTTTCGATGAGCAGTTCTTC CASSPQRLVFDEQFF
TRBJ1-3 NA NA TRBV18 TGTGCCAGCTCACCCGGGTCCAAGGGGCTGTTAGGAAACACCATATATTTT CASSPGSKGLLGNTIYF
TRBJ2-3 NA NA TRBV18 TGTGCCAGCTCACCTGGGTCGGGTTCCACAGATACGCAGTATTTT CASSPGSGSTDTQYF
TRBJ2-5 TRBD1 NA TRBV2 TGTGCCAGCATTCCAAACCCGGGACAGGGATGGATGGAGACCCAGTACTTC CASIPNPGQGWMETQYF
TRBJ1-1 NA NA TRBV11-3 TGTGCCAGCAGCTTGGGAAGGGGCCCAGGGCCAGACGAAGCTTTCTTT CASSLGRGPGPDEAFF
TRBJ2-3 NA NA TRBV5-1 TGCGCCAGCAGCTTGACAGGTACAGATACGCAGTATTTT CASSLTGTDTQYF
TRBJ1-6 NA NA TRBV27 TGTGCCAGCAGTTTATCGGCCAAGAATAATTCACCCCTCCACTTT CASSLSAKNNSPLHF
TRBJ1-1 NA NA TRBV7-8 TGTGCCAGCAGCTTCCCGAACAGGAACACTGAAGCTTTCTTT CASSFPNRNTEAFF
TRBJ2-6 TRBD2 NA TRBV7-3 TGTGCCAGCAGCTCCGTGGGGGGGGAACCAAGCTCTGGGGCCAACGTCCTGACTTTC CASSSVGGEPSSGANVLTF
TRBJ2-1 TRBD2 NA TRBV27 TGTGCCAGCAGTTTAACGAGCGGGGGGACCTACAATGAGCAGTTCTTC CASSLTSGGTYNEQFF
TRBJ2-7 TRBD1 NA TRBV27 TGTGCCAGCAGTTTGGGCAGGGGGTACGAGCAGTACTTC CASSLGRGYEQYF
TRBJ1-5 NA NA TRBV12-5 TGTGCTAGTGGTCGGTCAGGGCTAAACAATCAGCCCCAGCATTTT CASGRSGLNNQPQHF
TRBJ1-3 TRBD1 few TRBV4-1 TGCGCCAGCAGCCTCGGACAGGGTAACACCATATATTTT CASSLGQGNTIYF
TRBJ2-5 TRBD1 NA TRBV4-1 TGCGCCAGCAGCCAAGACCAGGGGGCCGAGACCCAGTACTTC CASSQDQGAETQYF
TRBJ1-6 TRBD1 NA TRBV7-2 TGTGCCAGCAGCTGGCGGACAGGGACCGTGTCACCCCTCCACTTT CASSWRTGTVSPLHF
TRBJ2-7 TRBD2 NA TRBV5-1 TGCGCCAGCAGCCGGGGGACTAGCGGGGTATACGAGCAGTACTTC CASSRGTSGVYEQYF
TRBJ2-2 TRBD1 NA TRBV27 TGTGCCAGCAGTATCCAGACAGGGCTTACCGGGGAGCTGTTTTTT CASSIQTGLTGELFF
TRBJ2-3 NA NA TRBV6-1 TGTGCCAGCAGTGAATACCCGGGGGAAAGCACAGATACGCAGTATTTT CASSEYPGESTDTQYF
TRBJ1-2 TRBD1 NA TRBV27 TGTGCCGACCGCCCGGGACAGATTCTCTATGGCTACACCTTC CADRPGQILYGYTF
TRBJ1-2 NA NA TRBV9 TGTGCCAGCAGCGTAGGAGAGGTAGCTAACTATGGCTACACCTTC CASSVGEVANYGYTF
TRBJ1-2 NA few TRBV29-1 TGCAGCGTTGAAGTTACGGTTGGCTACACCTTC CSVEVTVGYTF
TRBJ1-2 TRBD1 NA TRBV6-1 TGTGCCAGCAGCCGTGAGACAGGGCTAGGCTACACCTTC CASSRETGLGYTF
TRBJ1-2 NA few TRBV28 TGTGCCAGCAGTCCCCCTCGACAGTATCCTGGCTACACCTTC CASSPPRQYPGYTF
TRBJ2-5 NA NA TRBV5-1 TGCGCCAGCAGCCTTGGCGGGCGTTACCAAGAGACCCAGTACTTC CASSLGGRYQETQYF
TRBJ2-5 TRBD2 once TRBV6-5 TGTGCCAGCAGTCTGAGCGGGGGCGCCACTCAGACCCAGTACTTC CASSLSGGATQTQYF
TRBJ2-7 NA NA TRBV4-2 TGTGCCAGCAGCCAAGATCCTGATAGCGCGTACTACGAGCAGTACTTC CASSQDPDSAYYEQYF
TRBJ1-1 NA NA TRBV5-1 TGCGCCAGCAGCGTCCGACTCGAAAACACTGAAGCTTTCTTT CASSVRLENTEAFF
TRBJ2-5 TRBD2 once TRBV28 TGTGCCAGCCGCGGGGGGTTATTTGAGACCCAGTACTTC CASRGGLFETQYF
TRBJ2-3 TRBD2 NA TRBV9 TGTGCTAGCGGGCTCACAGATACGCAGTATTTT CASGLTDTQYF
TRBJ1-6 TRBD1 NA TRBV5-4 TGTGCCAGCAGCTTGACAGGGGAAGGACCCCTCCACTTT CASSLTGEGPLHF
TRBJ2-3 TRBD2 NA TRBV7-3 TGTGCCAGCAGCGAATCTCCCCCCGGGACTAGCGGGGGGGTTTCTGGCGATACGCAGTATTTT CASSESPPGTSGGVSGDTQYF
TRBJ1-1 NA NA TRBV4-1 TGCGCCAGCAGCCCCAGGGTAAGGGACACTGAAGCTTTCTTT CASSPRVRDTEAFF
TRBJ2-3 TRBD1 NA TRBV4-3 TGCGCCAGCAGCCAAGATGACAGGGAAGCACACACAGATACGCAGTATTTT CASSQDDREAHTDTQYF
TRBJ2-2 TRBD2 NA TRBV7-9 TGTGCCAGCAGCTTAAGGACTAGTGGTTACGGGGAGCTGTTTTTT CASSLRTSGYGELFF
TRBJ1-4 NA NA TRBV5-1 TGCGCCAGCAGCCAAGGGGAACAGAGCAATGAAAAACTGTTTTTT CASSQGEQSNEKLFF
TRBJ2-5 NA NA TRBV9 TGTGCCAGCAGCGTAGTAGCTCAAGAGACCCAGTACTTC CASSVVAQETQYF
TRBJ2-7 NA NA TRBV5-6 TGTGCCAGCAGCTTGAGAGGCCCCCCCTACGAGCAGTACTTC CASSLRGPPYEQYF
TRBJ2-2 TRBD2 NA TRBV5-1 TGCGCCAGCAGCTCTCCCCGGGGGGAAGAGGACACCGGGGAGCTGTTTTTT CASSSPRGEEDTGELFF
TRBJ1-6 NA NA TRBV27 TGTGCCAGCAGACTGGTATCAGGGCCCAGCTCCTATAATTCACCCCTCCACTTT CASRLVSGPSSYNSPLHF
TRBJ1-4 NA few TRBV7-9 TGTGCCAGCAGCTTCTACAGGGTGACTAATGAAAAACTGTTTTTT CASSFYRVTNEKLFF